The following is a T cell receptor beta chain sequence with its context. No antigen is known for it. This record comes from a study of OX40 agonist ivuxolimab in advanced cancers. At the level of the study: Six ivuxolimab dose levels, 0.01 to 10 mg/kg, were given intravenously every 2 weeks.

Sequenced by immunoSEQ multiplex PCR; TCRdb stores in-frame clones only, minus some. This table has nearly 110,000 clones, 90% appearing once. Patients were ruled out by autoimmune disease history or systemic immunosuppression. V was clipped by 6 bases and J by 11 bases, with 19 bases between them. This CDR3 comprises 13 residues. Germline lookup yields CDR1 SNHLY and CDR2 FYNNEI. Whole-study findings and limits: Expanded peripheral T cells had an undetermined antigen specificity. The 0.1-3.0 mg/kg partial responders had among the lowest clonal expansion.

The clonotype was recovered from an adult with an advanced solid tumor such as melanoma, head and neck, liver or kidney cancer. The starting material was CD4+ or CD8+ T cells sorted from blood, obtained in a trial of the OX40 agonist ivuxolimab. The chain links TRBV2 to TRBJ2-5, with D perhaps matching TRBD2 (6 bases). CDR3 sequence (DNA): TGTGCCAGCAGCTACAACCCCGGCGGGGAGCAGTACTTC. Its translation: CASSYNPGGEQYF.